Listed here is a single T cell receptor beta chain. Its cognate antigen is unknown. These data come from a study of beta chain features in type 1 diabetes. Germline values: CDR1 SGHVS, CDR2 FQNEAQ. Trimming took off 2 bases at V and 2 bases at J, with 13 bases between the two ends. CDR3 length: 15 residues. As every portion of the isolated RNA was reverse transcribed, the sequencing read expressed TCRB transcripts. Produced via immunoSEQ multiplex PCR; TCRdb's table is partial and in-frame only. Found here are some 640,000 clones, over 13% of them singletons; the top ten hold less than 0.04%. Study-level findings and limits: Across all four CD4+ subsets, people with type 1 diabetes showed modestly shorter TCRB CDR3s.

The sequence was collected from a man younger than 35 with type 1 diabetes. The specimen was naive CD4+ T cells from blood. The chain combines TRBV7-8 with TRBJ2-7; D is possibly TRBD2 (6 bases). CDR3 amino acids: CASSLLTSTAYEQYF. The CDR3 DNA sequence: TGTGCCAGCAGCTTATTAACTAGCACTGCCTACGAGCAGTACTTC.